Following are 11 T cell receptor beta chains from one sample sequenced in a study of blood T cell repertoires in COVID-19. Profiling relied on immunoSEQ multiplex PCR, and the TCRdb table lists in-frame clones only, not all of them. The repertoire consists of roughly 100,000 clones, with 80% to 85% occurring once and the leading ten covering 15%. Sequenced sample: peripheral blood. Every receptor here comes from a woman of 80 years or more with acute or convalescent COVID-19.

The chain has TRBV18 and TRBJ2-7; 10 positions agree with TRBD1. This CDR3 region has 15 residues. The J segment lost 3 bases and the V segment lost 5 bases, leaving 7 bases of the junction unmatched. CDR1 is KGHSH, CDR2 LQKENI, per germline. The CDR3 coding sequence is TGTGCCAGCTCAGAAGTGACAGGGGGCTTCTACGAGCAGTACTTC. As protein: CASSEVTGGFYEQYF.

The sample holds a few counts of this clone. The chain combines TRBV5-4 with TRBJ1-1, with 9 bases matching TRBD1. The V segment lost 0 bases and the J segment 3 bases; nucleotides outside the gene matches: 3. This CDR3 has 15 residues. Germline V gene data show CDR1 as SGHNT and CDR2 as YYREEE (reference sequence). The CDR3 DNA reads TGTGCCAGCAGCTTGGTGGGGACAGGGTACACTGAAGCTTTCTTT. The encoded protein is CASSLVGTGYTEAFF.

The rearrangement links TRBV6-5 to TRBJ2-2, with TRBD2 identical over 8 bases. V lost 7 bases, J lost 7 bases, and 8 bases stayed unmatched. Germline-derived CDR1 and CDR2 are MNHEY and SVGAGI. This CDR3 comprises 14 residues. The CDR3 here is CASTQLAGGGELFF. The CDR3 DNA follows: TGTGCCAGCACCCAGCTAGCGGGCGGCGGGGAGCTGTTTTTT.

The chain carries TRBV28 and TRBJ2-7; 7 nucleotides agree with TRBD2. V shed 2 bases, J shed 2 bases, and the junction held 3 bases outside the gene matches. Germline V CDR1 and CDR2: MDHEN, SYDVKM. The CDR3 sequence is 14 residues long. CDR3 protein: CASSLTGGAYEQYF. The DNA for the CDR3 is TGTGCCAGCAGTTTAACGGGGGGAGCCTACGAGCAGTACTTC.

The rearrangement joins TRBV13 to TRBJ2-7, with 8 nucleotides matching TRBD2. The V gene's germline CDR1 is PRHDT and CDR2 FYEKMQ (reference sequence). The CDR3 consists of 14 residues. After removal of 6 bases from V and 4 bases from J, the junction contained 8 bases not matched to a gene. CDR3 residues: CASRPGLGIYEQYF. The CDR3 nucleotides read TGTGCCAGCAGGCCGGGACTAGGGATTTACGAGCAGTACTTC.

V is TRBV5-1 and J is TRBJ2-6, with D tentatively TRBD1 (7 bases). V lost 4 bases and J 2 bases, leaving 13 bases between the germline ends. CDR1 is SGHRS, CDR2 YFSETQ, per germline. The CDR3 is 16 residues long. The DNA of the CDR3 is TGCGCCAGCAGCCCTCAGGGGGGCGCTGGGGCCAACGTCCTGACTTTC. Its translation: CASSPQGGAGANVLTF. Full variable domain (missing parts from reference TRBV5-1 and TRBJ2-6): KAGVTQTPRYLIKTRGQQVTLSCSPISGHRSVSWYQQTPGQGLQFLFEYFSETQRNKGNFPGRFSGRQFSNSRSEMNVSTLELGDSALYLCASSPQGGAGANVLTFGAGSRLTVL.

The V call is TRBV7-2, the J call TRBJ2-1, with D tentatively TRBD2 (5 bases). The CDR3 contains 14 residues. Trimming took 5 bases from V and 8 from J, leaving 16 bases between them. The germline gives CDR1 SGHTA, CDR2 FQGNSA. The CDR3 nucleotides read TGTGCCAGCAGCCCCCACAGAGGGTATGATGAGCAGTTCTTC. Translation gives CASSPHRGYDEQFF.

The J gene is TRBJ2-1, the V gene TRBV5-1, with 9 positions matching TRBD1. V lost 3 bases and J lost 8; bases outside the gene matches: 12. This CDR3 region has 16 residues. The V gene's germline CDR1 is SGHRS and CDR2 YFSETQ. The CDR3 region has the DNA TGCGCCAGCAGCTCGTCCGGGACAGGGAAATTCCATGAGCAGTTCTTC. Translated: CASSSSGTGKFHEQFF. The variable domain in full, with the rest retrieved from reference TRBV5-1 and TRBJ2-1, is KAGVTQTPRYLIKTRGQQVTLSCSPISGHRSVSWYQQTPGQGLQFLFEYFSETQRNKGNFPGRFSGRQFSNSRSEMNVSTLELGDSALYLCASSSSGTGKFHEQFFGPGTRLTVL.

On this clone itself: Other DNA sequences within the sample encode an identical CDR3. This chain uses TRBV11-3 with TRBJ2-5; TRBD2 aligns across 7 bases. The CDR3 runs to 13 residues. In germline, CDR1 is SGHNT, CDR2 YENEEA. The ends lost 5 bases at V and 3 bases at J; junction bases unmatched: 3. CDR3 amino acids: CASSRREEETQYF. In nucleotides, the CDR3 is TGTGCCAGCAGCCGACGGGAGGAAGAGACCCAGTACTTC.

CDR3 coding DNA: TGTGCCAGCAGCCGGACAGGGAGGGTGAACACCGGGGAGCTGTTTTTT. Translating it yields CASSRTGRVNTGELFF. The gene calls are TRBV5-4 and TRBJ2-2; a weak D match, TRBD1 (8 bases). Per germline, CDR1 SGHNT and CDR2 YYREEE (reference sequence). The V gene lost 4 bases and the J gene lost 1 base, with 14 bases spanning the gap. The CDR3 is 16 residues long.

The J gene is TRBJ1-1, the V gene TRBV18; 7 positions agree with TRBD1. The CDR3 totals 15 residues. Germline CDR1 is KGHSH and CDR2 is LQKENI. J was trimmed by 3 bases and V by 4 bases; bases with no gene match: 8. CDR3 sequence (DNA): TGTGCCAGCTCACGAGAAACAGGGGCGGACACTGAAGCTTTCTTT. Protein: CASSRETGADTEAFF.